This TCR beta chain appears in the sequencing data of a study of cytomegalovirus exposure and HLA in healthy donors. Points from the study as a whole: Later work showed greater clonal expansion in HLA-associated TCR beta chains than in equally common others. Indistinguishable V segments, including TRBV6-2 and TRBV6-3, were excluded.

The CDR3 runs 12 residues. Germline CDR1 reads GTSNPN; CDR2 reads SVGIG (reference sequence). The germline V and J ends were trimmed by 0 bases and 6 bases, with 5 bases remaining between them. It was with 60 Vbeta and 13 Jbeta primers that the PCR ran. Methods used by the authors: Approximately 11 million of the 75 million to 95 million unique TCR beta chains counted in a later analysis were shared. TCRdb's copy holds only in-frame clones and misses some; the assay was immunoSEQ multiplex PCR. Clone size and the V and J calls come from that table; the DNA yielded D and trimming. The repertoire holds roughly 200,000 clones, with about 9% as singletons. This clone was seen more than once but under ten times. Its antigen is not identified.

The origin of this receptor is a woman aged 25 to 39 in good health and CMV-seropositive. This sequence joins TRBV30 and TRBJ2-2; D is unresolved. Specimen: PBMCs. The CDR3 coding sequence is TGTGCCTGGAGTGTACGGGCCGGGGAGCTGTTTTTT. Translation: CAWSVRAGELFF.